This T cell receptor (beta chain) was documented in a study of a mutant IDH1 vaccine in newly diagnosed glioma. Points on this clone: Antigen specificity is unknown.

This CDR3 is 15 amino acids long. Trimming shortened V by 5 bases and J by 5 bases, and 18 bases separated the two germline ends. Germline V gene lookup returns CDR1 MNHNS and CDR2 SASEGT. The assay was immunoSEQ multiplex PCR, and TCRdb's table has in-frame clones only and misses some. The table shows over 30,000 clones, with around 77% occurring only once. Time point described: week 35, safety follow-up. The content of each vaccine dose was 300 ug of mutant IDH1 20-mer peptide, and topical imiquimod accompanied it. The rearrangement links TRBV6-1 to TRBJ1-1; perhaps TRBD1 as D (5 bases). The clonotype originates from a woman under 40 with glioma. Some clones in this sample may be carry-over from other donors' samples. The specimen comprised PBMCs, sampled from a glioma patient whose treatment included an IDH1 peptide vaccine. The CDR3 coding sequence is TGTGCCAGCAGTTTGGCCGCTGGGGGGGGAACTGAAGCTTTCTTT. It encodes CASSLAAGGGTEAFF.